What follows are 11 T cell receptor beta chains derived from one specimen sequenced in a study of CD8+ T cells in alopecia areata. The treatment: oral pan-JAK inhibitor, 5-10 mg twice daily. Extraction and reverse transcription of RNA yielded cDNA as the sequencing template. The table came from immunoSEQ multiplex PCR; TCRdb's copy has only in-frame clones and leaves some out. The data hold around 180,000 clones, with about three fifths observed a single time. The sequences come from CD4+ T cells sorted from blood, collected around week 50, from a patient treated with tofacitinib. The source of these receptors is a human donor with alopecia areata.

The chain has TRBV5-1 and TRBJ2-7; 8 bases line up with TRBD2. CDR3 length equals 15 residues. Losses at the gene ends were 4 bases for V and 2 bases for J; bases not matched to a gene: 8. The germline V gene has CDR1 SGHRS and CDR2 YFSETQ. CDR3 nucleotides: TGCGCCAGCAGCAACGGGGGGGCCGATACCTACGAGCAGTACTTC. Translating it yields CASSNGGADTYEQYF.

In this sample, this clone turned up a few times. The chain has TRBV10-3 and TRBJ2-3, with 7 bases lining up with TRBD1. The J segment lost 0 bases and the V segment lost 6 bases, leaving 3 bases of the junction unmatched. CDR1 and CDR2 (germline): ENHRY, SYGVKD. This CDR3 has 14 amino acids. This CDR3 is CAIRGTASTDTQYF. The CDR3 DNA is TGTGCCATCAGGGGGACAGCTAGCACAGATACGCAGTATTTT.

The chain joins TRBV29-1 to TRBJ1-5; 8 bases are a match to TRBD1. From germline, CDR1 is SQVTM and CDR2 ANQGSEA. The length of the CDR3 is 14 residues. J lost 4 bases, V lost 4 bases, and 6 bases had no gene match. The CDR3 protein is CSVVQGANNQPQHF. CDR3 DNA sequence: TGCAGCGTTGTGCAGGGGGCGAATAATCAGCCCCAGCATTTT.

The chain recombines TRBV30 with TRBJ2-2; D remains ambiguous. V was pared by 1 base and J by 0 bases, with 15 bases between. Looked up from germline, CDR1 is GTSNPN and CDR2 is SVGIG (reference sequence). CDR3 size: 17 residues. CDR3 in amino acids: CAWSGVGIHPNTGELFF. CDR3 sequence (DNA): TGTGCCTGGAGTGGGGTGGGGATTCACCCGAACACCGGGGAGCTGTTTTTT.

This chain joins TRBV2 and TRBJ1-2, with D unresolved. The V end was cut by 2 bases, the J end by 3 bases, with 7 bases between. The CDR3 extends over 13 amino acids. The germline V gene has CDR1 SNHLY and CDR2 FYNNEI. The CDR3 DNA sequence: TGTGCCAGCAGTGAATTGATGGACTATGGCTACACCTTC. This sequence encodes CASSELMDYGYTF.

For this clone: Other DNA sequences of this sample code for an identical CDR3. The V gene is TRBV5-1, the J gene TRBJ2-1, with D possibly called TRBD1 or TRBD2 (5 bases each). Germline assignment: CDR1 SGHRS and CDR2 YFSETQ. The V end was cut by 0 bases, the J end by 0 bases, with 7 bases between. The CDR3 runs to 15 residues. CDR3 sequence (DNA): TGCGCCAGCAGCTTGGAGGGGAGCTCCTACAATGAGCAGTTCTTC. Protein product: CASSLEGSSYNEQFF.

This sequence joins TRBV7-2 and TRBJ2-7, with 14 bases aligning to TRBD2. Germline trimming cut 3 bases from V and 6 bases from J; bases unmatched to any gene: 4. This CDR3 is built from 15 residues. CDR1 is SGHTA, CDR2 FQGNSA, per germline. The CDR3 coding sequence is TGTGCCAGCAGCTTGAGACTAGCGGGGGGGCGCGAGCAGTACTTC. Its translation: CASSLRLAGGREQYF. Filled out from reference TRBV7-2 and TRBJ2-7, the complete variable domain reads GAGVSQSPSNKVTEKGKDVELRCDPISGHTALYWYRQSLGQGLEFLIYFQGNSAPDKSGLPSDRFSAERTGGSVSTLTIQRTQQEDSAVYLCASSLRLAGGREQYFGPGTRLTVT.

V is TRBV30 and J is TRBJ1-3, with a weak D call TRBD1 (5 bases). The CDR3 runs 16 residues. CDR1 is GTSNPN, CDR2 SVGIG, per germline (reference sequence). The V end lost 4 bases, the J end lost 1 base, and 17 bases lay between the germline ends. CDR3 sequence (DNA): TGTGCCTGGAATAGAGACAGTATAGTTTCTGGAAACACCATATATTTT. Its translation is CAWNRDSIVSGNTIYF.

The chain recombines TRBV20-1 with TRBJ2-3; D is unresolved. This CDR3 has 11 amino acids. Germline V CDR1 and CDR2: DFQATT, SNEGSKA (reference sequence). Trimming pared 5 bases from V and 6 bases from J, leaving 9 bases between. CDR3 amino acids: CSAGPLDTQYF. Here the CDR3 DNA reads TGCAGTGCTGGACCCTTGGATACGCAGTATTTT.

The rearrangement links TRBV7-9 to TRBJ1-2; D not certain. Germline V CDR1 and CDR2: SEHNR, FQNEAQ (reference sequence). V was cut by 8 bases and J by 8 bases, with 27 bases left in between. This CDR3 has 16 amino acids. The CDR3 coding sequence is TGTGCCAGCGGACTATCTGGACTCGGTGTTTCAGACGGCTACACCTTC. It specifies CASGLSGLGVSDGYTF.

The rearrangement uses TRBV30 and TRBJ1-2; D remains ambiguous. Germline CDR1 and CDR2: GTSNPN and SVGIG (reference sequence). The germline V and J ends were trimmed by 5 bases and 0 bases, with 10 bases remaining between them. The CDR3 totals 13 residues. CDR3 sequence: CAWFMATNYGYTF. The CDR3 DNA reads as TGTGCCTGGTTCATGGCGACTAACTATGGCTACACCTTC.